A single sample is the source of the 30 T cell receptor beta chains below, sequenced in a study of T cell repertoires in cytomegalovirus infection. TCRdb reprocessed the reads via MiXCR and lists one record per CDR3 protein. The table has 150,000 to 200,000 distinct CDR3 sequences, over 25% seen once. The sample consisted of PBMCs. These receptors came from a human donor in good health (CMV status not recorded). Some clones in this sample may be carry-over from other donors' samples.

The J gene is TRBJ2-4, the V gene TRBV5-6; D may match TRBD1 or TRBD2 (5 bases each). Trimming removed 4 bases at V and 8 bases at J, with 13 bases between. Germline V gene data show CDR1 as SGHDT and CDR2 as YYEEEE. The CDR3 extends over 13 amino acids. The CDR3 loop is CASSDTLGDIQYF. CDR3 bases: TGTGCCAGCAGCGACACACTAGGGGACATTCAGTACTTC.

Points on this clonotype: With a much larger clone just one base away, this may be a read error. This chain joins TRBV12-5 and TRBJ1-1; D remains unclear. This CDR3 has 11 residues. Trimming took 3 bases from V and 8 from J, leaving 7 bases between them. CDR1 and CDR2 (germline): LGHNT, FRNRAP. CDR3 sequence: CASGFGSEAFF. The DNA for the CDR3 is TGTGCTAGTGGTTTCGGGTCCGAAGCTTTCTTT.

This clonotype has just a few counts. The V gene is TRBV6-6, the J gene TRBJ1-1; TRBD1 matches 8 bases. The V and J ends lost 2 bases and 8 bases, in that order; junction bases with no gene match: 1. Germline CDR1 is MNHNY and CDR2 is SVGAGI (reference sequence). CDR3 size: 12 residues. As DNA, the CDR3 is TGTGCCAGCAGTTACGGGACAGGAGAAGCTTTCTTT. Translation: CASSYGTGEAFF.

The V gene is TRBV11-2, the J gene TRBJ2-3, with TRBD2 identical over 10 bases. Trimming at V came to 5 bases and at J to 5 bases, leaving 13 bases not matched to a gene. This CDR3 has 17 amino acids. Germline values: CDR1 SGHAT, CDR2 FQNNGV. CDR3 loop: CASSQRTSGGAVDTQYF. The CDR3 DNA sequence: TGTGCCAGCAGCCAAAGAACCAGCGGGGGGGCAGTAGATACGCAGTATTTT.

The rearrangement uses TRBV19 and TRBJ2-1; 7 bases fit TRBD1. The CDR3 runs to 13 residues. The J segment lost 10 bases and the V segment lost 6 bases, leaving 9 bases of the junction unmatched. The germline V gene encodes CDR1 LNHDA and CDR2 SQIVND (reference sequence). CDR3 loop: CASSGTAPEEQFF. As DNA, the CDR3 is TGTGCCAGTAGCGGGACAGCCCCTGAGGAGCAGTTCTTC. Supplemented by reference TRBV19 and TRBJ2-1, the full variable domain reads DGGITQSPKYLFRKEGQNVTLSCEQNLNHDAMYWYRQDPGQGLRLIYYSQIVNDFQKGDIAEGYSVSREKKESFPLTVTSAQKNPTAFYLCASSGTAPEEQFFGPGTRLTVL.

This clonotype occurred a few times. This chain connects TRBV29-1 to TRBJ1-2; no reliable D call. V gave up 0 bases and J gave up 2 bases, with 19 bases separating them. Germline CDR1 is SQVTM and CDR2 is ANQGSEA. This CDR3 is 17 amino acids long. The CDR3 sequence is CSVEDRSWVGGNYGYTF. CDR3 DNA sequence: TGCAGCGTTGAAGATCGGTCCTGGGTTGGAGGGAACTATGGCTACACCTTC. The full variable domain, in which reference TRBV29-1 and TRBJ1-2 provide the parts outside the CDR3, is SAVISQKPSRDICQRGTSLTIQCQVDSQVTMMFWYRQQPGQSLTLIATANQGSEATYESGFVIDKFPISRPNLTFSTLTVSNMSPEDSSIYLCSVEDRSWVGGNYGYTFGSGTRLTVV.

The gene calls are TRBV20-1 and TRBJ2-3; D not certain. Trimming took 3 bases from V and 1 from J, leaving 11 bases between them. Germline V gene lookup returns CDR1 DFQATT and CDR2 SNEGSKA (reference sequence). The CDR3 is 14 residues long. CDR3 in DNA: TGCAGTGCTAGGAATCAGGCCCGCACAGATACGCAGTATTTT. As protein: CSARNQARTDTQYF.

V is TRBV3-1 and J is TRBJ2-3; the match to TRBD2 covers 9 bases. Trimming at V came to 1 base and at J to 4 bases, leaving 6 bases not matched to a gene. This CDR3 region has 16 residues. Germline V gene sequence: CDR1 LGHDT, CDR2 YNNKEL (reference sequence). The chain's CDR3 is CASSQVAGGRADTQYF. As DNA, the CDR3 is TGTGCCAGCAGCCAAGTGGCGGGGGGGCGGGCAGATACGCAGTATTTT.

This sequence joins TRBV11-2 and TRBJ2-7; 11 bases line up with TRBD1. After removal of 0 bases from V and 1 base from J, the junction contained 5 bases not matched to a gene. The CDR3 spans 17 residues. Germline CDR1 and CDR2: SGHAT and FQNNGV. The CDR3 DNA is TGTGCCAGCAGCTTAGACCGTGGACAGGGGGCTTCCTACGAGCAGTACTTC. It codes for CASSLDRGQGASYEQYF.

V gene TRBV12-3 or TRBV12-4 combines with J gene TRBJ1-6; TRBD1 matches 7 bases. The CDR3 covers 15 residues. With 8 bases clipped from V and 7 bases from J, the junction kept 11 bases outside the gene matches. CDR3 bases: TGTGCCAGCGCCTCCGAGGGGGCCAGGAATTCACCCCTCCACTTT. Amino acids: CASASEGARNSPLHF.

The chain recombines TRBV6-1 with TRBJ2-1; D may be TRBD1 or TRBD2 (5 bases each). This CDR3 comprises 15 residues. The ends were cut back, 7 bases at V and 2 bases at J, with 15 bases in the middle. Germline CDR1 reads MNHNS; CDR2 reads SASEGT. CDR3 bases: TGTGCCAGCACCGTCGAGGGGCTGGCCTACAATGAGCAGTTCTTC. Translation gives CASTVEGLAYNEQFF.

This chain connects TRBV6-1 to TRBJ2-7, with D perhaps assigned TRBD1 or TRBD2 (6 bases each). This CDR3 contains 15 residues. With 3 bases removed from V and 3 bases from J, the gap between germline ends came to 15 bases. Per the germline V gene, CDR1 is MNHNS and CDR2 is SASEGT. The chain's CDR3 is CASSEGGLGFYEQYF. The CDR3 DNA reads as TGTGCCAGCAGTGAGGGGGGCCTGGGGTTCTACGAGCAGTACTTC.

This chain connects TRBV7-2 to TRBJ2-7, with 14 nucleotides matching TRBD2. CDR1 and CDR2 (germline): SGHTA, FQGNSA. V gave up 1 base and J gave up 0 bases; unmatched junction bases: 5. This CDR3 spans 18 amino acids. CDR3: CASSLVTSGGGSSYEQYF. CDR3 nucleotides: TGTGCCAGCAGCTTAGTGACTAGCGGGGGGGGGAGCTCCTACGAGCAGTACTTC. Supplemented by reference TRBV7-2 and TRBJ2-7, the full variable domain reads GAGVSQSPSNKVTEKGKDVELRCDPISGHTALYWYRQSLGQGLEFLIYFQGNSAPDKSGLPSDRFSAERTGGSVSTLTIQRTQQEDSAVYLCASSLVTSGGGSSYEQYFGPGTRLTVT.

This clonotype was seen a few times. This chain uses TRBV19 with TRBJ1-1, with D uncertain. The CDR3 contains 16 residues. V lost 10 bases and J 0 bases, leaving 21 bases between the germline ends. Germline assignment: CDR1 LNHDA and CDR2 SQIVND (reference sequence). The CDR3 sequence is CATRVWAGGMNTEAFF. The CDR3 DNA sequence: TGTGCCACCCGGGTGTGGGCTGGAGGAATGAACACTGAAGCTTTCTTT.

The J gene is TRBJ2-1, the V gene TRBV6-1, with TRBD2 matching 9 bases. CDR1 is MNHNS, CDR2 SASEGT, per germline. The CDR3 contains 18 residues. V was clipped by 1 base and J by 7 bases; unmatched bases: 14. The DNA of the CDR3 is TGTGCCAGCAGTGAAGGGAATAGCGGGGGCTCGCCGGATAATGAGCAGTTCTTC. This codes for CASSEGNSGGSPDNEQFF.

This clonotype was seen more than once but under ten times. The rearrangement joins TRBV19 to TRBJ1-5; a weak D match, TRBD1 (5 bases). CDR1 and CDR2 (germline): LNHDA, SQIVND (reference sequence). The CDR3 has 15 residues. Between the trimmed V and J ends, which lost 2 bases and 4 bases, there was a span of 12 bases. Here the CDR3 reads CASSIIDRVNQPQHF. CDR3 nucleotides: TGTGCCAGTAGTATAATCGACAGAGTGAATCAGCCCCAGCATTTT.

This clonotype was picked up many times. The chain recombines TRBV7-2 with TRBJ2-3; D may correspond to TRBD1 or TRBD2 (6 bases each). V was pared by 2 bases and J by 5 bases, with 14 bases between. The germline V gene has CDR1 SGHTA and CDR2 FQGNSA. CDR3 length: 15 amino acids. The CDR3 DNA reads TGTGCCAGCAGCTTAAGAGGGGGGCGCGGAGATACGCAGTATTTT. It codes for CASSLRGGRGDTQYF.

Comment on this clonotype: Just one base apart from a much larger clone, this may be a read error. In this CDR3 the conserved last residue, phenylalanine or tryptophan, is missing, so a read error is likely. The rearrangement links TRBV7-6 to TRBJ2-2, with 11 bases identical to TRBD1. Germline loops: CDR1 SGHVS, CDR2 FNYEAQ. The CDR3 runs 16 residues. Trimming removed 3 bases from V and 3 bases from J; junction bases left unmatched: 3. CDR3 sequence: CASSFSGQGDTGELFL. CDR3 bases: TGTGCCAGCAGCTTCTCGGGACAGGGGGACACCGGGGAGCTGTTTCTT.

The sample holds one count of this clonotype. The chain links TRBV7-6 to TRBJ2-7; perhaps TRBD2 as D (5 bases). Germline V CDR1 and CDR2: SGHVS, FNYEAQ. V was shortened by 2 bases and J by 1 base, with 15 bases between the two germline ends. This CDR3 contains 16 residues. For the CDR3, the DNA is TGTGCCAGCAGCTTACCCTTCGAGGGCAAGTCCTACGAGCAGTACTTC. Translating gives CASSLPFEGKSYEQYF. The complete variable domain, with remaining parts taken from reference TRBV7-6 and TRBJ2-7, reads GAGVSQSPRYKVTKRGQDVALRCDPISGHVSLYWYRQALGQGPEFLTYFNYEAQQDKSGLPNDRFSAERPEGSISTLTIQRTEQRDSAMYRCASSLPFEGKSYEQYFGPGTRLTVT.

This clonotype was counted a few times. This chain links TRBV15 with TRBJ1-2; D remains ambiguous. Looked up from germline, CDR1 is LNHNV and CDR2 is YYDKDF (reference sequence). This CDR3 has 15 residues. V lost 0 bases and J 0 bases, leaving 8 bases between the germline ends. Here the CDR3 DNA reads TGTGCCACCAGCAGAGATCGAGGGACTAACTATGGCTACACCTTC. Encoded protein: CATSRDRGTNYGYTF.

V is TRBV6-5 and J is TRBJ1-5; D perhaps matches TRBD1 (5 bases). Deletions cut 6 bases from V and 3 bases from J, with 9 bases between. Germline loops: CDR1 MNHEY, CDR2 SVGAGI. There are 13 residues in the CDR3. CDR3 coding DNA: TGTGCCAGCAGCGGGACTGTCAATCAGCCCCAGCATTTT. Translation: CASSGTVNQPQHF.

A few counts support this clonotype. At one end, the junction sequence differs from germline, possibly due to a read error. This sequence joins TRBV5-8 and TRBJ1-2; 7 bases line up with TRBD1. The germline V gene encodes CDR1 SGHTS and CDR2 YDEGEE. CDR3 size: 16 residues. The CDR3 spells CASSLTGAGNPYGYAF. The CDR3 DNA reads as TGTGCCAGCAGCTTGACAGGGGCTGGAAACCCATATGGCTACGCCTTC.

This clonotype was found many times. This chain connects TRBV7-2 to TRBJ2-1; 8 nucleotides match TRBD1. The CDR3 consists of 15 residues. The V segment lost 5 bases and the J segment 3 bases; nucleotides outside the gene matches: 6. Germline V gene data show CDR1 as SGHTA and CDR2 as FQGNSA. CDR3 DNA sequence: TGTGCCAGCAGCCCCCAGGGGGCCGTCTACAATGAGCAGTTCTTC. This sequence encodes CASSPQGAVYNEQFF.

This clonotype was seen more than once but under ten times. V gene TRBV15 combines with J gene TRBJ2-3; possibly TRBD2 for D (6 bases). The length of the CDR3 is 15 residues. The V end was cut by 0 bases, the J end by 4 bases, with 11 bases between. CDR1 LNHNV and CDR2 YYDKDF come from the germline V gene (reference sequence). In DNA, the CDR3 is TGTGCCACCAGCAGAGATCGTAGCGGTTCAGATACGCAGTATTTT. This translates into CATSRDRSGSDTQYF.

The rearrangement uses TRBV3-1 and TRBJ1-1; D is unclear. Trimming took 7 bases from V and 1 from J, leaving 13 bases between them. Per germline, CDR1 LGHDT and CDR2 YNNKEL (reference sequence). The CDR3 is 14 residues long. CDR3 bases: TGTGCCAGCAACGCCGGAGGCGGGAACACTGAAGCTTTCTTT. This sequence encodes CASNAGGGNTEAFF.

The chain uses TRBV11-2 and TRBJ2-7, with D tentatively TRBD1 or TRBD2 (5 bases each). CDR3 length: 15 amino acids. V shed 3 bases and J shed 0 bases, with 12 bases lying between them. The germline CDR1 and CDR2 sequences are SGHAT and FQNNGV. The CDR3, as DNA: TGTGCCAGCAGCTTTGGGGCAGGGAGCTCCTACGAGCAGTACTTC. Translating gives CASSFGAGSSYEQYF.

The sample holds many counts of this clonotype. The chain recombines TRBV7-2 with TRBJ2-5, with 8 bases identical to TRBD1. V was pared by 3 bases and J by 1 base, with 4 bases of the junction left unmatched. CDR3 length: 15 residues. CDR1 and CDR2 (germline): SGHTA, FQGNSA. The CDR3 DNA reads TGTGCCAGCAGCTTTTTGACAGGGGCCCAAGAGACCCAGTACTTC. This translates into CASSFLTGAQETQYF.

The CDR3 loop reads CASSPGGRNTIYF. CDR3 bases: TGTGCCAGCAGCCCGGGTGGAAGAAACACCATATATTTT. This sequence joins TRBV6-8 and TRBJ1-3; D is unclear. Deletions cut 6 bases from V and 5 bases from J, with 11 bases between. This CDR3 region has 13 residues. Per germline, CDR1 MNHGY and CDR2 SAAAGT.

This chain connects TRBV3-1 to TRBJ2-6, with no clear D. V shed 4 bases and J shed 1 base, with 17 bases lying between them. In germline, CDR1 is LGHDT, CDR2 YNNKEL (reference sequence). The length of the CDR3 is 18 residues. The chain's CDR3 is CASSRAGLQASGANVLTF. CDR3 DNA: TGTGCCAGCAGCCGAGCCGGGCTCCAGGCATCTGGGGCCAACGTCCTGACTTTC.

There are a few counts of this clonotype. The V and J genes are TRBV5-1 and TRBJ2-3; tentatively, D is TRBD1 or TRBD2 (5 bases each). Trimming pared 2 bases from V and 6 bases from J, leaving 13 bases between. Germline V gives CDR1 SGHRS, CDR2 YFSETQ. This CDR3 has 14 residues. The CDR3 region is CASSFSTGADTQYF. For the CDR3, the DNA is TGCGCCAGCAGCTTTTCGACCGGGGCGGATACGCAGTATTTT.